The 25 T cell receptor beta chains below were found in one sample sequenced in a study of cytomegalovirus exposure and HLA in healthy donors. Primers included in the PCR were 60 Vbeta and 13 Jbeta primers. Produced via immunoSEQ multiplex PCR; TCRdb's table is partial and in-frame only. The data contain roughly 92,000 clones, 80% of them seen just once; the ten biggest clones take up about 30%. The sequenced material came from PBMCs. Source of these receptors: a man between 50 and 59 years old in good health and CMV-seropositive.

The rearrangement uses TRBV7-6 and TRBJ2-1; D remains ambiguous. Germline-derived CDR1 and CDR2 are SGHVS and FNYEAQ. This CDR3 has 15 residues. Trimming took 2 bases from V and 3 from J, leaving 11 bases between them. This CDR3 is CASSLSSSVYNEQFF. DNA for the CDR3: TGTGCCAGCAGCTTAAGTTCCTCGGTCTACAATGAGCAGTTCTTC.

This clone came up once. The chain couples TRBV9 to TRBJ2-3; 15 bases line up with TRBD2. J was trimmed by 3 bases and V by 0 bases; bases with no gene match: 14. Germline lookup yields CDR1 SGDLS and CDR2 YYNGEE. The CDR3 totals 21 residues. The CDR3 DNA is TGTGCCAGCAGCGTAGGTTCTCCGGGACTAGCGGGAGGCCAAAGAACAGATACGCAGTATTTT. It specifies CASSVGSPGLAGGQRTDTQYF. The full variable domain, in which reference TRBV9 and TRBJ2-3 provide the parts outside the CDR3, is DSGVTQTPKHLITATGQRVTLRCSPRSGDLSVYWYQQSLDQGLQFLIQYYNGEERAKGNILERFSAQQFPDLHSELNLSSLELGDSALYFCASSVGSPGLAGGQRTDTQYFGPGTRLTVL.

J is TRBJ2-1 and V is TRBV4-1, with TRBD1 identical over 8 bases. The CDR3 is 13 residues long. Germline V gene lookup returns CDR1 MGHRA and CDR2 YSYEKL. Trimming removed 2 bases from V and 7 bases from J; junction bases left unmatched: 1. The CDR3 DNA is TGCGCCAGCAGCCAAACAGGGGGGAATGAGCAGTTCTTC. Protein sequence: CASSQTGGNEQFF.

This chain joins TRBV21-1 and TRBJ1-1; the D call of TRBD1 is as the table states it, not checked on the DNA. TRBV21-1 is deemed a pseudogene. This CDR3 has 16 amino acids. Here the CDR3 reads CASSKPEAGMNTEAFF. CDR3 DNA: TGTGCCAGCAGCAAACCTGAGGCAGGGATGAACACTGAAGCTTTCTTT.

The V gene is TRBV19, the J gene TRBJ1-5; 8 bases map to TRBD1. Trimming took 3 bases from V and 3 from J; bases not matched to a gene: 4. In germline, CDR1 is LNHDA, CDR2 SQIVND (reference sequence). The CDR3 loop spans 15 amino acids. CDR3 nucleotide sequence: TGTGCCAGTAGTATCGGACAGGGTTACAATCAGCCCCAGCATTTT. Protein: CASSIGQGYNQPQHF.

J is TRBJ2-5 and V is TRBV6-5, with 11 bases matching TRBD2. This CDR3 has 14 residues. The J segment lost 4 bases and the V segment lost 6 bases, leaving 4 bases of the junction unmatched. Germline V CDR1 and CDR2: MNHEY, SVGAGI. The chain's CDR3 is CASSTSGSTETQYF. As DNA, the CDR3 is TGTGCCAGCAGCACTAGCGGGAGTACAGAGACCCAGTACTTC.

Comments on this clone: The junction and the germline gene differ at one end; a read error may be behind it. This chain links TRBV7-9 with TRBJ1-1; a weak D match, TRBD1 (6 bases). Germline V gene sequence: CDR1 SEHNR, CDR2 FQNEAQ (reference sequence). The CDR3 extends over 17 amino acids. This chain's CDR3 is CSSSLVGGAQRKAEAFF. The CDR3 DNA is TGTTCCAGCAGCTTAGTGGGGGGGGCCCAGCGGAAGGCTGAAGCTTTCTTT.

J is TRBJ1-4 and V is TRBV6-6; 10 positions agree with TRBD1. This CDR3 is built from 14 residues. The germline CDR1 and CDR2 sequences are MNHNY and SVGAGI (reference sequence). Trimming cost V 4 bases and J 8 bases; bases outside gene matches: 4. CDR3 sequence reads: CASSSTGGAEKLFF. The CDR3 region has the DNA TGTGCCAGCAGTTCGACAGGGGGCGCGGAAAAACTGTTTTTT.

The V and J genes are TRBV15 and TRBJ2-3; 7 positions match TRBD1. CDR3 size: 13 residues. Trimming cost V 3 bases and J 4 bases; bases outside gene matches: 1. Germline V gene data show CDR1 as LNHNV and CDR2 as YYDKDF (reference sequence). This chain's CDR3 is CATSRRGPDTQYF. The CDR3 DNA reads TGTGCCACCAGCAGGAGGGGGCCAGATACGCAGTATTTT.

The gene calls are TRBV12-5 and TRBJ2-7; 9 bases are shared with TRBD1. Germline assignment: CDR1 LGHNT and CDR2 FRNRAP. The CDR3 covers 15 residues. After removal of 3 bases from V and 1 base from J, the junction contained 4 bases not matched to a gene. The CDR3 bases are TGTGCTAGTGGTTTCGGACAGGGGCGATCCTACGAGCAGTACTTC. Residues: CASGFGQGRSYEQYF.

The table lists this clone with a count of one. This chain joins TRBV4-1 and TRBJ2-3; D might be TRBD2 (6 bases). The ends were cut back, 3 bases at V and 2 bases at J, with 15 bases in the middle. Per the germline V gene, CDR1 is MGHRA and CDR2 is YSYEKL. There are 16 residues in the CDR3. In nucleotides, the CDR3 is TGCGCCAGCAGCCATCACGACCGGGAGTTCACAGATACGCAGTATTTT. As protein: CASSHHDREFTDTQYF.

V gene TRBV5-6 combines with J gene TRBJ1-6; 7 positions match TRBD1. The germline gives CDR1 SGHDT, CDR2 YYEEEE. J gave up 8 bases and V 0 bases, and 11 bases lay outside the gene matches. The length of the CDR3 is 17 residues. Written as DNA, the CDR3 is TGTGCCAGCAGCTTGGGATCAGGGGGACAGCGGTATTCACCCCTCCACTTT. Protein sequence: CASSLGSGGQRYSPLHF.

This clone appeared a few times. The chain links TRBV19 to TRBJ1-1; a weak D match, TRBD1 (5 bases). This CDR3 region has 15 residues. Trimming removed 3 bases at V and 5 bases at J, with 16 bases between. The germline gives CDR1 LNHDA, CDR2 SQIVND (reference sequence). In nucleotides, the CDR3 is TGTGCCAGTAGTATGGGCGGGGGGATTCGGACTGAAGCTTTCTTT. Protein product: CASSMGGGIRTEAFF.

In its sample, this clone was seen a few times. The chain links TRBV4-3 to TRBJ2-7; 14 bases line up with TRBD2. The germline V gene has CDR1 LGHNA and CDR2 YSLEER. This CDR3 is built from 16 residues. V lost 0 bases and J lost 6; bases outside the gene matches: 4. The CDR3 sequence: CASSQEGTSGSGEQYF. CDR3 coding DNA: TGCGCCAGCAGCCAAGAGGGGACTAGCGGGAGCGGCGAGCAGTACTTC.

This chain uses TRBV11-3 with TRBJ2-5, with D possibly TRBD2 on 7 matching bases. Germline lookup yields CDR1 SGHNT and CDR2 YENEEA. The V end lost 5 bases, the J end lost 5 bases, and 18 bases lay between the germline ends. This CDR3 has 15 residues. The CDR3 DNA reads as TGTGCCAGCAGCCTCTCCTCACAGGGAGGGGAGACCCAGTACTTC. It translates to CASSLSSQGGETQYF.

This clone has just a few counts. The rearrangement uses TRBV5-3 and TRBJ2-7; D remains ambiguous. TRBV5-3 is an ORF for which the function is uncertain. Trimming cost V 9 bases and J 4 bases, with 5 bases left between them. CDR3 size: 9 residues. Written as DNA, the CDR3 is TGTGCCACCCAATACGAGCAGTACTTC. This translates into CATQYEQYF.

The gene calls are TRBV5-4 and TRBJ2-3; TRBD2 might be the D (6 bases). V lost 0 bases to trimming and J lost 6 bases, with 14 bases between them. The CDR3 length is 15 residues. Germline V gene data show CDR1 as SGHNT and CDR2 as YYREEE (reference sequence). The CDR3 protein is CASSLEVADTDTQYF. The CDR3 bases are TGTGCCAGCAGCTTGGAGGTAGCGGATACCGATACGCAGTATTTT. The full variable domain, its missing parts supplied by reference TRBV5-4 and TRBJ2-3, is ETGVTQSPTHLIKTRGQQVTLRCSSQSGHNTVSWYQQALGQGPQFIFQYYREEENGRGNFPPRFSGLQFPNYSSELNVNALELDDSALYLCASSLEVADTDTQYFGPGTRLTVL.

In regard to this clone: Germline is not matched at one junction end, which may reflect a read error. The V and J genes are TRBV29-1 and TRBJ2-3; 10 bases line up with TRBD2. CDR1 and CDR2 from the germline V gene are SQVTM and ANQGSEA. The CDR3 contains 16 residues. DNA for the CDR3: TGCAGCATTGAAGAGAGCGGGAGGGTAAGCGCAGATACGCAGTATTTT. Translating gives CSIEESGRVSADTQYF.

V usage is TRBV6-5 and J usage is TRBJ1-2; tentatively, D is TRBD1 (6 bases). Trimming shortened V by 7 bases and J by 2 bases, and 14 bases separated the two germline ends. The CDR3 has 14 residues. Germline V gene sequence: CDR1 MNHEY, CDR2 SVGAGI. The CDR3 coding sequence is TGTGCCAGCACCTCGACAGGACGGAACTATGGCTACACCTTC. It yields the protein CASTSTGRNYGYTF.

This chain links TRBV7-2 with TRBJ2-7; the D gene is possibly TRBD1 (6 bases). CDR3 length equals 15 residues. CDR1 and CDR2 from the germline V gene are SGHTA and FQGNSA. V was trimmed by 2 bases and J by 3 bases, leaving 14 bases between them. CDR3: CASSLTAGDLYEQYF. In DNA form, the CDR3 reads TGTGCCAGCAGCTTAACGGCAGGGGACCTCTACGAGCAGTACTTC. The full variable domain, completed using reference TRBV7-2 and TRBJ2-7, is GAGVSQSPSNKVTEKGKDVELRCDPISGHTALYWYRQSLGQGLEFLIYFQGNSAPDKSGLPSDRFSAERTGGSVSTLTIQRTQQEDSAVYLCASSLTAGDLYEQYFGPGTRLTVT.

The chain combines TRBV12-5 with TRBJ2-7; D perhaps matches TRBD1 (9 bases). Trimming took 5 bases from V and 5 from J, leaving 19 bases between them. The CDR3 contains 15 residues. Germline-derived CDR1 and CDR2 are LGHNT and FRNRAP. The CDR3 protein is CASGRGGTGTNEQYF. The CDR3 coding sequence is TGTGCTAGTGGTCGGGGGGGGACAGGGACCAACGAGCAGTACTTC.

The V and J genes are TRBV7-2 and TRBJ1-2; D perhaps matches TRBD1 (6 bases). CDR1 and CDR2 (germline): SGHTA, FQGNSA. The CDR3 is made up of 16 amino acids. The ends were cut back, 4 bases at V and 2 bases at J, with 17 bases in the middle. Written as DNA, the CDR3 is TGTGCCAGCAGCTACAACGGGGGGCCACTAAACTATGGCTACACCTTC. Residues: CASSYNGGPLNYGYTF. The whole variable domain, remainder taken from reference TRBV7-2 and TRBJ1-2, is GAGVSQSPSNKVTEKGKDVELRCDPISGHTALYWYRQSLGQGLEFLIYFQGNSAPDKSGLPSDRFSAERTGGSVSTLTIQRTQQEDSAVYLCASSYNGGPLNYGYTFGSGTRLTVV.

The gene calls are TRBV4-3 and TRBJ2-7, with D tentatively TRBD1 (5 bases). This CDR3 contains 14 residues. V was clipped by 0 bases and J by 3 bases, with 9 bases between them. CDR1 is LGHNA and CDR2 is YSLEER in the germline V gene. CDR3: CASSQEGASYEQYF. The CDR3 bases are TGCGCCAGCAGCCAAGAAGGGGCGAGCTACGAGCAGTACTTC.

This rearrangement joins TRBV4-3 to TRBJ2-3; 12 bases match TRBD2. Germline-derived CDR1 and CDR2 are LGHNA and YSLEER. The V segment lost 2 bases and the J segment 0 bases; nucleotides outside the gene matches: 12. The length of the CDR3 is 20 residues. The CDR3 DNA reads TGCGCCAGCAGCCAATCCGGGACTAGCGGGTCTTTTTTTAGCACAGATACGCAGTATTTT. Translation: CASSQSGTSGSFFSTDTQYF.

V usage is TRBV2 and J usage is TRBJ1-2; maybe TRBD1 (6 bases). V shed 6 bases and J shed 1 base, with 9 bases lying between them. Germline CDR1 SNHLY, CDR2 FYNNEI. This CDR3 has 13 residues. CDR3 in DNA: TGTGCCAGCAGGGACAGCAATAACTATGGCTACACCTTC. Its translation: CASRDSNNYGYTF.